The sequence of this T cell receptor beta chain was determined in a study of CD8 T cells in Susac syndrome. The germline CDR1 and CDR2 sequences are MGHRA and YSYEKL. The V gene end was trimmed by 4 bases and the J gene end by 2 bases; junction bases not matched to a gene: 9. The CDR3 contains 18 residues. Reverse transcription of about 0.5 to 1 ug RNA was carried out with random hexamers. Coverage of TCR beta CDR3 amplification by immunoSEQ multiplex PCR extended to 54 Vbeta and 13 Jbeta. Using its own MiXCR run on the immunoSEQ multiplex PCR reads, TCRdb lists one record per CDR3 protein. The profile shows more than 200,000 distinct CDR3 sequences, roughly nine tenths of them singletons. In contrast to the negatively isolated CD8+ and CD4+ T cells, TEMRA cells were FACS-enriched.

The sequenced sample consisted of CD8+ T cells from PBMCs. The chain joins TRBV4-1 to TRBJ2-6; 9 nucleotides align to TRBD1. This clonotype originated in a human donor with multiple sclerosis. CDR3 protein: CASSLNPGQGAGANVLTF. CDR3 nucleotide sequence: TGCGCCAGCAGCCTTAACCCGGGACAGGGAGCTGGGGCCAACGTCCTGACTTTC.